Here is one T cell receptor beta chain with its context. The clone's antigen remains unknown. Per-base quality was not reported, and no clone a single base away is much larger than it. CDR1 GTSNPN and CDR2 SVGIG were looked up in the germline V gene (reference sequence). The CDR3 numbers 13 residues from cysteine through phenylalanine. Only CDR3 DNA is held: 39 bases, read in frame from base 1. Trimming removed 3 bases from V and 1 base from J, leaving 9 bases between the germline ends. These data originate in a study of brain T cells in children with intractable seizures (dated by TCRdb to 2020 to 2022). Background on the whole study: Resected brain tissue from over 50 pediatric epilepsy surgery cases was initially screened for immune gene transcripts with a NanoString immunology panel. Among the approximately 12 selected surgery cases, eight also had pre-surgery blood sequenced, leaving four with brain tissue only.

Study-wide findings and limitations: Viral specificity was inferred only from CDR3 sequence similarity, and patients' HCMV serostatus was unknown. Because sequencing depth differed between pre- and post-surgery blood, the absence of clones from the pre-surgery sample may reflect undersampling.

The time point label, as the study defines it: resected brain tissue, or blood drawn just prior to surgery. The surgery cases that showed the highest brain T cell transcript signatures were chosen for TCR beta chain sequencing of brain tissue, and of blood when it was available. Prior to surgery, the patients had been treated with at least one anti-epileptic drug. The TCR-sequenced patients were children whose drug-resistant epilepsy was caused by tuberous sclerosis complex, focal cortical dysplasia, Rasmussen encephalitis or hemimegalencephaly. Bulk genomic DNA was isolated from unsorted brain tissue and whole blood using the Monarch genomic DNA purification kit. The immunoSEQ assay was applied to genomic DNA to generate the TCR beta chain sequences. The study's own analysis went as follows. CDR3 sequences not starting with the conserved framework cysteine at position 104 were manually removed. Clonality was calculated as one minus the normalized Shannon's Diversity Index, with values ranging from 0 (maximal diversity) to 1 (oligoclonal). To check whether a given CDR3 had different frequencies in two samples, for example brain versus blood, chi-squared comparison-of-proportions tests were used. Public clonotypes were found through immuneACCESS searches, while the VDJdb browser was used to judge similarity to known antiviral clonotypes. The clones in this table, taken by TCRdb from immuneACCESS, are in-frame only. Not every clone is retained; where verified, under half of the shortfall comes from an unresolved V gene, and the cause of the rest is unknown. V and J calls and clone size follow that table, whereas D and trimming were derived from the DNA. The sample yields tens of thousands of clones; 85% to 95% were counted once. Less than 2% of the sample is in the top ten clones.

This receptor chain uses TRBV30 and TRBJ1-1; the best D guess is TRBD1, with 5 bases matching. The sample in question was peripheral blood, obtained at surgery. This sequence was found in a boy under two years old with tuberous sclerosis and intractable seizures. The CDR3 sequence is CAWSATGNTEAFF. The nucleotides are TGTGCCTGGAGCGCCACAGGGAACACTGAAGCTTTCTTT.